These 29 T cell receptor beta chains share one sample of origin, sequenced in a study of cytomegalovirus exposure and HLA in healthy donors. Primers: 60 Vbeta forward and 13 Jbeta reverse. Sequencing was performed with immunoSEQ multiplex PCR; in TCRdb, only in-frame clones are kept and a portion is missing. The data hold 250,000 to 350,000 clones, with about nine tenths observed a single time. Sequencing input: PBMCs. The source is a middle-aged man in good health and CMV-seropositive.

The chain combines TRBV5-5 with TRBJ2-4; D might be TRBD1 (6 bases). This CDR3 region has 12 residues. The germline V gene encodes CDR1 SGHKS and CDR2 YYEKEE (reference sequence). With 5 bases removed from V and 8 bases from J, the gap between germline ends came to 11 bases. The CDR3: CASRQGSDIQYF. In DNA, the CDR3 is TGTGCCAGCAGGCAGGGGAGTGACATTCAGTACTTC.

The CDR3 region is CASSPGGMTYEQYF. The CDR3 bases are TGTGCCAGCTCACCCGGGGGGATGACCTACGAGCAGTACTTC. The chain is built from TRBV18 and TRBJ2-7; 7 nucleotides agree with TRBD2. Per germline, CDR1 KGHSH and CDR2 LQKENI. V was clipped by 3 bases and J by 2 bases; unmatched bases: 4. The length of the CDR3 is 14 residues.

The count of this clone is one. This chain joins TRBV27 and TRBJ2-5; 7 bases agree with TRBD1. Trimming cost V 5 bases and J 4 bases; bases outside gene matches: 4. This CDR3 spans 13 amino acids. Germline V CDR1 and CDR2: MNHEY, SMNVEV (reference sequence). CDR3 in amino acids: CASSLQGPETQYF. CDR3 DNA: TGTGCCAGCAGTCTACAGGGGCCAGAGACCCAGTACTTC.

The V and J genes are TRBV5-5 and TRBJ2-7; 7 positions agree with TRBD1. CDR1 is SGHKS, CDR2 YYEKEE, per germline (reference sequence). V shed 0 bases and J 0 bases; nucleotides not matched to a gene: 3. This CDR3 region has 15 residues. CDR3 region: CASSLVSGGSYEQYF. The CDR3 coding sequence is TGTGCCAGCAGCTTGGTGTCAGGGGGCTCCTACGAGCAGTACTTC.

This clone was observed a few times. The chain uses TRBV5-4 and TRBJ2-7, with a weak D call TRBD1 (5 bases). The germline CDR1 and CDR2 sequences are SGHNT and YYREEE (reference sequence). The CDR3 covers 12 residues. The V and J ends lost 6 bases and 0 bases respectively, with 7 bases between them. The CDR3 nucleotides are TGTGCCAGCATCGACAGCTCCTACGAGCAGTACTTC. Protein sequence: CASIDSSYEQYF. The entire variable domain, with the rest obtained from reference TRBV5-4 and TRBJ2-7, is as follows: ETGVTQSPTHLIKTRGQQVTLRCSSQSGHNTVSWYQQALGQGPQFIFQYYREEENGRGNFPPRFSGLQFPNYSSELNVNALELDDSALYLCASIDSSYEQYFGPGTRLTVT.

The V gene is TRBV28, the J gene TRBJ2-7; 11 positions agree with TRBD2. Germline V gene lookup returns CDR1 MDHEN and CDR2 SYDVKM. CDR3 length: 17 amino acids. The trim removed 3 bases at V and 3 bases at J, leaving 10 bases unmatched. In DNA form, the CDR3 reads TGTGCCAGCAGTTTGGGTAGCGGGAGGGCCCGAGTCTACGAGCAGTACTTC. This encodes CASSLGSGRARVYEQYF.

The rearrangement joins TRBV5-6 to TRBJ2-4, with D maybe TRBD1 (5 bases). Trimming cost V 0 bases and J 3 bases, with 13 bases left between them. CDR3 length: 16 amino acids. CDR1 is SGHDT, CDR2 YYEEEE, per germline. The CDR3 spells CASSLVGRVGKNIQYF. The DNA for the CDR3 is TGTGCCAGCAGCTTGGTGGGCAGGGTGGGCAAAAACATTCAGTACTTC.

CDR3 nucleotides: TGTGCCAGCAGTTTAGGACATGGGGTGGGCGAGCAGTACTTC. It encodes CASSLGHGVGEQYF. The chain carries TRBV27 and TRBJ2-7; possible D gene TRBD1, 5 bases. Trimming left V 2 bases short and J 6 bases short, with 14 bases between. Germline lookup yields CDR1 MNHEY and CDR2 SMNVEV (reference sequence). CDR3 size: 14 residues.

As DNA, the CDR3 is TGTGCCAGCAGTTTGACAGGGTACAATCAGCCCCAGCATTTT. This codes for CASSLTGYNQPQHF. The chain is built from TRBV27 and TRBJ1-5; 7 nucleotides line up with TRBD1. CDR3 length: 14 residues. Trimming removed 3 bases from V and 3 bases from J; junction bases left unmatched: 2. Germline CDR1 and CDR2: MNHEY and SMNVEV (reference sequence).

This clone was picked up a small number of times. The chain carries TRBV19 and TRBJ2-3; TRBD2 agrees at 7 bases. Unmatched junction bases numbered 5, after V lost 5 bases and J lost 6 bases. Germline CDR1 reads LNHDA; CDR2 reads SQIVND (reference sequence). The CDR3 spans 13 residues. For the CDR3, the DNA is TGTGCCAGTAGTCCCATGGGGGGGGATACGCAGTATTTT. It specifies CASSPMGGDTQYF.

This clone was seen a few times. The rearrangement links TRBV7-9 to TRBJ1-2, with a weak D call TRBD1 (6 bases). V lost 2 bases, J lost 7 bases, and 11 bases lay in between. The CDR3 sequence is 13 residues long. Germline CDR1 is SEHNR and CDR2 is FQNEAQ (reference sequence). Here the CDR3 reads CASSLRGARGYTF. CDR3 nucleotide sequence: TGTGCCAGCAGCTTACGGGGGGCGCGTGGCTACACCTTC.

The chain recombines TRBV29-1 with TRBJ2-1; 14 positions match TRBD2. The trim removed 6 bases at V and 8 bases at J, leaving 12 bases unmatched. This CDR3 region has 16 residues. CDR1 and CDR2 (germline): SQVTM, ANQGSEA. CDR3 in amino acids: CSVTGTSGRRGDEQFF. CDR3 in DNA: TGCAGCGTGACCGGGACTAGCGGGAGACGAGGGGATGAGCAGTTCTTC.

The genes are TRBV7-9 and TRBJ2-5, with 9 bases fitting TRBD2. The CDR3 extends over 15 amino acids. V lost 5 bases and J lost 0; bases outside the gene matches: 4. From germline, CDR1 is SEHNR and CDR2 FQNEAQ (reference sequence). The CDR3 bases are TGTGCCAGCAGCCGGACTAGCGCTTACCAAGAGACCCAGTACTTC. Protein: CASSRTSAYQETQYF.

The chain joins TRBV7-8 to TRBJ1-2; 8 nucleotides align to TRBD1. There are 13 residues in the CDR3. The J segment lost 3 bases and the V segment lost 5 bases, leaving 2 bases of the junction unmatched. CDR1 and CDR2 (germline): SGHVS, FQNEAQ. The CDR3 is CASSLQGDYGYTF. DNA for the CDR3: TGTGCCAGCAGCCTACAGGGGGACTATGGCTACACCTTC. Full variable domain (remainder filled in from reference TRBV7-8 and TRBJ1-2): GAGVSQSPRYKVAKRGQDVALRCDPISGHVSLFWYQQALGQGPEFLTYFQNEAQLDKSGLPSDRFFAERPEGSVSTLKIQRTQQEDSAVYLCASSLQGDYGYTFGSGTRLTVV.

The chain combines TRBV14 with TRBJ1-2; D unresolved. Trimming pared 1 base from V and 2 bases from J, leaving 5 bases between. The CDR3 sequence is 13 residues long. Germline assignment: CDR1 SGHDN and CDR2 FVKESK. Here the CDR3 DNA reads TGTGCCAGCAGCCAAGCGAGGAACTATGGCTACACCTTC. It codes for CASSQARNYGYTF.

CDR3 sequence reads: CASSPIAGRVRETQYF. DNA of the CDR3: TGTGCCAGCTCACCAATAGCGGGGAGGGTCCGAGAGACCCAGTACTTC. The chain carries TRBV18 and TRBJ2-5; 8 positions match TRBD2. The V segment lost 2 bases and the J segment 4 bases; nucleotides outside the gene matches: 9. From germline, CDR1 is KGHSH and CDR2 LQKENI. This CDR3 spans 16 amino acids.

V is TRBV7-2 and J is TRBJ2-1, with D unresolved. The CDR3 contains 11 residues. Germline V CDR1 and CDR2: SGHTA, FQGNSA. The V end was cut by 5 bases, the J end by 6 bases, with 5 bases between. The CDR3 DNA reads as TGTGCCAGCAGCCCCAGCAATGAGCAGTTCTTC. Translating gives CASSPSNEQFF.

The V gene is TRBV27, the J gene TRBJ2-1; TRBD1 is a possible D gene (5 bases). Per the germline V gene, CDR1 is MNHEY and CDR2 is SMNVEV (reference sequence). The V and J ends lost 2 bases and 9 bases respectively, with 14 bases between them. The CDR3 length is 14 residues. The CDR3 protein is CASSLSLRVSEQFF. CDR3 in DNA: TGTGCCAGCAGTTTAAGCCTCAGGGTCAGTGAGCAGTTCTTC.

The chain employs TRBV27 and TRBJ2-7, with 10 positions matching TRBD1. This CDR3 comprises 15 residues. The V gene end was trimmed by 4 bases and the J gene end by 4 bases; junction bases not matched to a gene: 7. Germline assignment: CDR1 MNHEY and CDR2 SMNVEV (reference sequence). CDR3 sequence: CASSSGTGDSYEQYF. The CDR3 bases are TGTGCCAGCAGTTCCGGGACAGGGGACTCTTACGAGCAGTACTTC.

The CDR3 DNA follows: TGTGCCAGCAGCTTAATAGCGGGAGGCACCGGGGAGCTGTTTTTT. It translates to CASSLIAGGTGELFF. The genes are TRBV7-8 and TRBJ2-2, with 10 bases aligning to TRBD2. Germline V lookup: CDR1 SGHVS, CDR2 FQNEAQ. V gave up 2 bases and J gave up 4 bases; unmatched junction bases: 1. The CDR3 consists of 15 residues.

This clone was counted a single time. This chain uses TRBV2 with TRBJ2-7, with D maybe TRBD2 (6 bases). Germline values: CDR1 SNHLY, CDR2 FYNNEI. CDR3 length: 15 residues. V was trimmed by 5 bases and J by 0 bases, leaving 14 bases between them. The CDR3, as DNA: TGTGCCAGCAGTCCCCTGGCGGGGAGCTCCTACGAGCAGTACTTC. It codes for CASSPLAGSSYEQYF.

The V and J genes are TRBV7-9 and TRBJ2-5; a possible D gene is TRBD1 (6 bases). The better agreement between TRBJ2-7 and the DNA end casts doubt on the J call. Looked up from germline, CDR1 is SEHNR and CDR2 is FQNEAQ (reference sequence). The CDR3 contains 14 residues. The CDR3 loop is CASSSGQTSYEQYF. As DNA, the CDR3 is TGTGCCAGCAGCTCTGGACAGACCTCCTACGAGCAGTACTTC.

The CDR3 reads CASSLGGKSPNEKLFF. The DNA for the CDR3 is TGTGCCAGCAGCTTGGGAGGGAAGTCCCCTAATGAAAAACTGTTTTTT. The genes are TRBV11-1 and TRBJ1-4; D is uncertain. The CDR3 spans 16 residues. V was clipped by 3 bases and J by 3 bases, with 14 bases between them. The germline gives CDR1 SGHAT, CDR2 FQDESV (reference sequence).

The chain carries TRBV5-4 and TRBJ2-3; TRBD2 aligns across 10 bases. CDR1 SGHNT and CDR2 YYREEE come from the germline V gene (reference sequence). The CDR3 spans 16 residues. V was clipped by 3 bases and J by 2 bases; unmatched bases: 6. The CDR3 coding sequence is TGTGCCAGCAGCTCTCGGACTAGCGGTAACACAGATACGCAGTATTTT. Its protein product is CASSSRTSGNTDTQYF.

The chain combines TRBV28 with TRBJ2-7; 9 positions match TRBD1. Germline V gene sequence: CDR1 MDHEN, CDR2 SYDVKM. The CDR3 covers 15 residues. Trimming removed 2 bases from V and 3 bases from J; junction bases left unmatched: 5. DNA for the CDR3: TGTGCCAGCAGTTTAGCCCCGGACAGGGGCTACGAGCAGTACTTC. Amino acid sequence: CASSLAPDRGYEQYF.

The sample holds one count of this clone. This chain joins TRBV15 and TRBJ1-3; no reliable D call. The V gene lost 4 bases and the J gene lost 4 bases, with 8 bases spanning the gap. The CDR3 spans 13 residues. Germline V CDR1 and CDR2: LNHNV, YYDKDF (reference sequence). CDR3 loop: CATSKDIGNTIYF. The DNA of the CDR3 is TGTGCCACCAGCAAAGACATCGGAAACACCATATATTTT. The full variable domain, with the rest looked up from reference TRBV15 and TRBJ1-3, is DAMVIQNPRYQVTQFGKPVTLSCSQTLNHNVMYWYQQKSSQAPKLLFHYYDKDFNNEADTPDNFQSRRPNTSFCFLDIRSPGLGDTAMYLCATSKDIGNTIYFGEGSWLTVV.

The CDR3 DNA reads TGCAGCGTTGAAGTACATGACAGGGGTAACGAGCAGTACTTC. This codes for CSVEVHDRGNEQYF. The chain combines TRBV29-1 with TRBJ2-7; TRBD1 agrees at 8 bases. V trimming: 1 base; J trimming: 5 bases; junction bases outside the gene matches: 7. The CDR3 is 14 amino acids. Per germline, CDR1 SQVTM and CDR2 ANQGSEA.

This chain uses TRBV28 with TRBJ2-7, with TRBD1 matching over 7 bases. CDR1 MDHEN and CDR2 SYDVKM come from the germline V gene. CDR3 length: 12 amino acids. V shed 4 bases, J shed 6 bases, and the junction held 3 bases outside the gene matches. The CDR3 loop is CASSSTGSEQYF. DNA of the CDR3: TGTGCCAGCAGTTCGACAGGGAGCGAGCAGTACTTC.

This chain joins TRBV6-5 and TRBJ1-2; TRBD1 matches 8 bases. The length of the CDR3 is 13 residues. The germline V gene has CDR1 MNHEY and CDR2 SVGAGI. J gave up 7 bases and V 4 bases, and 5 bases lay outside the gene matches. DNA of the CDR3: TGTGCCAGCAGTTTTACAGGGGGTGCTGGCTACACCTTC. This codes for CASSFTGGAGYTF.